This T cell receptor (beta chain) was identified in a study of PD-L1 blockade in urothelial cancer. In the study overall: Specimens of blood held a median count of roughly 130,000 T cells.

This clone has a single count. The time point was: peripheral blood 6 weeks after treatment start. Germline V CDR1 and CDR2: SGHNT, YYREEE (reference sequence). The CDR3 contains 10 residues. V was clipped by 7 bases and J by 15 bases, with 14 bases between them. The assay was immunoSEQ multiplex PCR, and TCRdb's table has in-frame clones only and misses some. Among about 27,000 clones, less than 85% were seen once, and the ten largest hold under 2%. Specimen: PBMCs, collected around atezolizumab (anti-PD-L1) treatment. The rearrangement links TRBV5-4 to TRBJ2-1; a possible D gene is TRBD2 (5 bases). The origin of this receptor is a man aged 70 or older with urothelial cancer. CDR3 DNA sequence: TGTGCCAGCGAGGGAGAAGTCCCGTTCTTC. Its protein is CASEGEVPFF.